These 29 T cell receptor beta chains were sequenced from one sample in a study of T cells expressing NK-cell markers. TCRdb reprocessed the 5' RACE reads and keeps a single row for each CDR3 protein, giving no DNA. This listing includes about 460,000 distinct CDR3 sequences. Sequences were obtained from blood T cells: a sorted CD56 or NKG2C T cell subset, CD4+ or CD8+ T cells, or bulk PBMC T cells (not recorded which). The receptor set was obtained from a woman between 50 and 59 years old in good health.

The V call is TRBV29-1, the J call TRBJ2-2. The CDR3 runs to 13 residues. CDR1 is SQVTM and CDR2 is ANQGSEA in the germline V gene. The CDR3 here is CSVSEANTGELFF.

The chain carries TRBV11-3 and TRBJ1-1. CDR1 and CDR2 from the germline V gene are SGHNT and YENEEA. The CDR3 has 15 residues. The CDR3 here is CASSLGPIMNTEAFF.

The chain carries TRBV4-1 and TRBJ2-1; TCRdb gives TRBD2 as the D gene, but with no DNA this cannot be confirmed. In germline, CDR1 is MGHRA, CDR2 YSYEKL. CDR3 size: 16 residues. Here the CDR3 reads CASSQVAAGRLDEQFF.

The V gene is TRBV3-1, the J gene TRBJ2-2; no DNA is available, so the TRBD1 call from TCRdb remains unchecked. This CDR3 is built from 15 residues. Germline V gene sequence: CDR1 LGHDT, CDR2 YNNKEL (reference sequence). CDR3: CASSSGTGNVGELFF.

This chain links TRBV10-1 with TRBJ2-1; TCRdb's D call, TRBD2, is unchecked because there is no DNA. CDR1 WNHNN and CDR2 SYGVQD come from the germline V gene (reference sequence). CDR3 length equals 14 residues. The CDR3 spells CASSESGLVNEQFF.

V is TRBV19 and J is TRBJ1-1; absent DNA, TCRdb's TRBD1 call cannot be checked. The germline V gene encodes CDR1 LNHDA and CDR2 SQIVND (reference sequence). The CDR3 extends over 13 amino acids. The CDR3 sequence is CASSIGGEQEAFF.

The rearrangement joins TRBV6-5 to TRBJ2-1; TCRdb's assignment of TRBD2 cannot be checked, as there is no DNA. Germline values: CDR1 MNHEY, CDR2 SVGAGI. This CDR3 spans 14 amino acids. CDR3 in amino acids: CASHQSGRAGEQFF.

The V call is TRBV10-1, the J call TRBJ2-5; there is no DNA to check the TCRdb D call of TRBD1. This CDR3 region has 12 residues. Germline V gene data show CDR1 as WNHNN and CDR2 as SYGVQD (reference sequence). CDR3 loop: CASRDREGTQYF.

This chain uses TRBV4-1 with TRBJ2-1. CDR3 length: 16 residues. From germline, CDR1 is MGHRA and CDR2 YSYEKL. The chain's CDR3 is CASSPSPGGSYNEQFF.

The CDR3 protein is CASSEDSETQYF. The chain uses TRBV10-1 and TRBJ2-5. This CDR3 comprises 12 residues. From germline, CDR1 is WNHNN and CDR2 SYGVQD (reference sequence).

This chain joins TRBV29-1 and TRBJ2-1; TCRdb proposes TRBD1, but this gene call is untestable without DNA. The CDR3 totals 15 residues. CDR1 and CDR2 (germline): SQVTM, ANQGSEA. The CDR3 loop is CSASRQGGIQGEQFF.

The chain employs TRBV28 and TRBJ1-5; checking the TCRdb D call of TRBD1 is not possible without DNA. This CDR3 comprises 13 residues. Germline V gives CDR1 MDHEN, CDR2 SYDVKM. The CDR3 sequence: CASNQRDPWPQHF.

CDR3 region: CASSQNLATLYEQYF. The chain links TRBV4-1 to TRBJ2-7; TCRdb outputs TRBD2, but without DNA this stays unchecked. This CDR3 comprises 15 residues. Germline CDR1 and CDR2: MGHRA and YSYEKL.

This chain uses TRBV6-5 with TRBJ1-5; TCRdb lists TRBD1, though no DNA is available to test this call. There are 14 residues in the CDR3. Germline V gene sequence: CDR1 MNHEY, CDR2 SVGAGI. CDR3 amino acids: CASSVRDGDQPQHF.

V and J are TRBV3-1 and TRBJ1-1. CDR1 and CDR2 (germline): LGHDT, YNNKEL (reference sequence). This CDR3 has 14 amino acids. The CDR3 sequence: CASSQGRGTTEAFF.

The chain combines TRBV4-2 with TRBJ2-1; TCRdb outputs TRBD1, but without DNA this stays unchecked. Germline V gene data show CDR1 as LGHNA and CDR2 as YNFKEQ. The CDR3 length is 14 residues. Here the CDR3 reads CASSQDRSGQGLFF.

This rearrangement joins TRBV25-1 to TRBJ2-3; TCRdb's D call of TRBD2 is untestable without DNA. Germline-derived CDR1 and CDR2 are MGHDK and SYGVNS. CDR3 size: 15 residues. Here the CDR3 reads CASSVAGGPGDTQYF.

The rearrangement links TRBV7-6 to TRBJ2-5; TCRdb designates TRBD2, a call that cannot be tested without DNA. The CDR3 contains 15 residues. The germline CDR1 and CDR2 sequences are SGHVS and FNYEAQ. CDR3 region: CASSPLEGLRETQYF.

The chain recombines TRBV5-1 with TRBJ2-2; TCRdb designates TRBD1, a call that cannot be tested without DNA. The CDR3 length is 14 residues. Germline CDR1 and CDR2: SGHRS and YFSETQ. CDR3 sequence: CASSRRGQTGELFF.

CDR3 sequence reads: CSAIKQGPGNTIYF. V gene TRBV29-1 combines with J gene TRBJ1-3; TCRdb calls TRBD1, which cannot be checked without DNA. Germline assignment: CDR1 SQVTM and CDR2 ANQGSEA. CDR3 length: 14 amino acids.

The rearrangement links TRBV18 to TRBJ1-6; checking the TCRdb D call of TRBD1 is not possible without DNA. The CDR3 sequence is 14 residues long. The germline V gene encodes CDR1 KGHSH and CDR2 LQKENI. CDR3 amino acids: CASSRDSFSSPLHF.

The chain is built from TRBV20-1 and TRBJ2-1; no DNA is available, so the TRBD2 call from TCRdb remains unchecked. This CDR3 is built from 14 residues. Germline loops: CDR1 DFQATT, CDR2 SNEGSKA (reference sequence). This CDR3 is CSAELAGVHNEQFF.

The chain uses TRBV4-1 and TRBJ2-1; lacking DNA, the TRBD2 call made by TCRdb goes unchecked. The CDR3 totals 17 residues. Germline CDR1 and CDR2: MGHRA and YSYEKL. The CDR3: CASRGLGLALPYNEQFF.

The chain couples TRBV6-6 to TRBJ2-7; TCRdb picks TRBD2, but there is no DNA to check that call. There are 17 residues in the CDR3. Germline V lookup: CDR1 MNHNY, CDR2 SVGAGI (reference sequence). The CDR3 protein is CASSPSIPGTRPAEQYF.

J is TRBJ1-2 and V is TRBV3-1. The CDR3 has 15 residues. Per germline, CDR1 LGHDT and CDR2 YNNKEL (reference sequence). CDR3 sequence: CASSPVLAIGYGYTF.

The rearrangement links TRBV20-1 to TRBJ2-3; TCRdb outputs TRBD2, but without DNA this stays unchecked. Germline V gene sequence: CDR1 DFQATT, CDR2 SNEGSKA (reference sequence). The CDR3 length is 15 residues. The CDR3 region is CSARGAAGVVWTQYF.

CDR3: CASSLPPGNTEAFF. The chain has TRBV12-3 or TRBV12-4 and TRBJ1-1; TCRdb's D call of TRBD1 is untestable without DNA. The CDR3 is 14 residues long.

V gene TRBV4-1 combines with J gene TRBJ2-1; TCRdb's D call, TRBD2, is unchecked because there is no DNA. The germline gives CDR1 MGHRA, CDR2 YSYEKL. The CDR3 sequence is 14 residues long. CDR3 residues: CASSQARTFNEQFF.

The chain links TRBV29-1 to TRBJ1-3; TCRdb selects TRBD1, and the lack of DNA leaves this call unchecked. CDR1 is SQVTM and CDR2 is ANQGSEA in the germline V gene. This CDR3 spans 14 amino acids. This CDR3 reads CSVVFGTGGNTIYF. The full variable domain, rest sourced from reference TRBV29-1 and TRBJ1-3, is SAVISQKPSRDICQRGTSLTIQCQVDSQVTMMFWYRQQPGQSLTLIATANQGSEATYESGFVIDKFPISRPNLTFSTLTVSNMSPEDSSIYLCSVVFGTGGNTIYFGEGSWLTVV.